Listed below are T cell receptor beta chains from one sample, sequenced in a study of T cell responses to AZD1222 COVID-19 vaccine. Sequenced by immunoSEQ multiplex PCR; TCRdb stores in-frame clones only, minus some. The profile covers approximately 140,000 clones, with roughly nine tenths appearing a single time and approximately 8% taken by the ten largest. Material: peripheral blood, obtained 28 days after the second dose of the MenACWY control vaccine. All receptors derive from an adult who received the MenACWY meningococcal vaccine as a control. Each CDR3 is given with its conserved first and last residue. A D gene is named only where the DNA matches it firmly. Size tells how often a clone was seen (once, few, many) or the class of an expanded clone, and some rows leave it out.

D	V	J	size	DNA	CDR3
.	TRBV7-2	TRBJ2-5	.	TGTGCCAGCAGCTCGGGGGGCTTTAGCGGAGGGGAGACCCAGTACTTC	CASSSGGFSGGETQYF
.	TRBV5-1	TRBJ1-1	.	TGCGCCAGCAGCTTGGGAGGGGGGACTGAAGCTTTCTTT	CASSLGGGTEAFF
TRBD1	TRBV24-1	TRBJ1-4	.	TGTGCCACCAGTGGGACGACAGGGAGGACGGGTGAAAAACTGTTTTTT	CATSGTTGRTGEKLFF
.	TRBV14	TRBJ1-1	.	TGTGCCAGCAGCATCATCTGGGGAAAAGCTTTCTTT	CASSIIWGKAFF
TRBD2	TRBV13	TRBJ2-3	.	TGTGCCAGCAGCTTAAAGGGACTAGGGGGGACAGATACGCAGTATTTT	CASSLKGLGGTDTQYF
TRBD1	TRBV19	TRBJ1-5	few	TGTGCCAGTAGTCCGGGACAGGGGGCCGCTTACAATCAGCCCCAGCATTTT	CASSPGQGAAYNQPQHF
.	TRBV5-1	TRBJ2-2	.	TGCGCCAGCAGCCCGGCCGGGAGTGACACCGGGGAGCTGTTTTTT	CASSPAGSDTGELFF
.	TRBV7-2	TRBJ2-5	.	TGTGCCAGCAGCTTAGACGGGGACACGGAGACCCAGTACTTC	CASSLDGDTETQYF
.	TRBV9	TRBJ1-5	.	TGTGCCAGCAGTCAAGGACCTAGCAATCAGCCCCAGCATTTT	CASSQGPSNQPQHF
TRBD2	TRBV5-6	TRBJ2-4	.	TGTGCCAGCAGCTTGGCGACTAGCGGGAGAAACATTCAGTACTTC	CASSLATSGRNIQYF
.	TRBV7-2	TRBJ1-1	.	TGTGCCAGCAGCCGGCCCCTTATGAACACTGAAGCTTTCTTT	CASSRPLMNTEAFF
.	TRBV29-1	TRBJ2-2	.	TGCAGCGTGGCCGAAAACACCGGGGAGCTGTTTTTT	CSVAENTGELFF
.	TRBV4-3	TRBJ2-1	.	TGCGCCAGCAGCTATAGTTACGGGGGGCTATCTTCGGGCTCCTACAATGAGCAGTTCTTC	CASSYSYGGLSSGSYNEQFF
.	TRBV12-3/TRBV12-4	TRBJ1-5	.	TGTGCCAGCAGTTTAGAGGGTGATCAGCCCCAGCATTTT	CASSLEGDQPQHF
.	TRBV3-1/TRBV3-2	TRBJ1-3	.	TGTGCCAGCAGCCATAACACAATCTCTGGAAACACCATATATTTT	CASSHNTISGNTIYF
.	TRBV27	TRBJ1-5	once	TGTGCCAGCAGTTTAAACAGAAATCAGCCCCAGCATTTT	CASSLNRNQPQHF
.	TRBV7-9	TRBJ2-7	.	TGTGCCAGCAGCTTAGCCCATAGCTCCTACGAGCAGTACTTC	CASSLAHSSYEQYF
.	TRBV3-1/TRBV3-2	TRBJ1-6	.	TGTGCCAGCAGCCAAAGGGGAAGGATGGATTCACCCCTCCACTTT	CASSQRGRMDSPLHF
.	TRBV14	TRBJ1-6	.	TGTGCCAGCAGCCGCACGACAGCTGACCCTGGTGGTTCACCCCTCCACTTT	CASSRTTADPGGSPLHF
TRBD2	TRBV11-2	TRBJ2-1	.	TGTGCCAGCAGCTTTCTCGCGGGAGGGACCCATTACAATGAGCAGTTCTTC	CASSFLAGGTHYNEQFF
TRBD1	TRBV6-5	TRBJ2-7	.	TGTGCCAGCGCTCGAGCAGGGGGCGTTTTCGAGCAGTACTTC	CASARAGGVFEQYF
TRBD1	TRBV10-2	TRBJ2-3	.	TGCGCCAGCAGCCATGAACAGGGGGCCACGACAGATACGCAGTATTTT	CASSHEQGATTDTQYF
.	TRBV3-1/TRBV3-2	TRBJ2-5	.	TGTGCCAGCAGCCCCCCCGGGTATACGCAGACCCAGTACTTC	CASSPPGYTQTQYF
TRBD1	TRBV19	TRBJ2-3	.	TGTGCCAGTAGTATTGGGGACAGGATGAGCACAGATACGCAGTATTTT	CASSIGDRMSTDTQYF
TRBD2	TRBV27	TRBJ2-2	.	TGTGCCAGCAGTGAGACTAGCAAGAACGTCGGGGAGCTGTTTTTT	CASSETSKNVGELFF
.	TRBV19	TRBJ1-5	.	TGTGCCAGTAGTATTCCGGGGATAGGCAATCGGCCCCAGCATTTT	CASSIPGIGNRPQHF
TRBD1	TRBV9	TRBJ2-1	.	TGTGCCAGCAGCGTAGCCGACAGGGGGCAGGGGTACAATGAGCAGTTCTTC	CASSVADRGQGYNEQFF
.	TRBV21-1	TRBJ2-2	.	TGTGCCAGCAGCACCAGGGACACCGGGGAGCTGTTTTTT	CASSTRDTGELFF
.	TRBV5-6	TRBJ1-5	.	TGTGCCAGCAGCTTGCGAGGAAAGGCGCCTAGCAATCAGCCCCAGCATTTT	CASSLRGKAPSNQPQHF
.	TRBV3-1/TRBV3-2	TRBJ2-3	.	TGTGCCAGCAGCCAAGTCAACACAGATACGCAGTATTTT	CASSQVNTDTQYF
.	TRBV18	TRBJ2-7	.	TGTGCCAGCTCACCACCAGGGCTCTCCTACGAGCAGTACTTC	CASSPPGLSYEQYF
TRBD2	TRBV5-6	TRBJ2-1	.	TGTGCCAGCAGCTTGGGACTAGCGGAGTACAATGAGCAGTTCTTC	CASSLGLAEYNEQFF
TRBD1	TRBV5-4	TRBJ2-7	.	TGTGCCAGCAGCTGGACAGGAGATTCCTACGAGCAGTACTTC	CASSWTGDSYEQYF
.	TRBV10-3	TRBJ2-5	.	TGTGCCATCAGCATTGGGGGAACGAGGGCGGGACAAGAGACCCAGTACTTC	CAISIGGTRAGQETQYF
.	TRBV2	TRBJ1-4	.	TGTGCCAGCAGTGAAATGAACGGACCTAATGAAAAACTGTTTTTT	CASSEMNGPNEKLFF
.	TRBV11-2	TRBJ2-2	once	TGTGCCAGCAGCGTACTACAGAACGCCGGGGAGCTGTTTTTT	CASSVLQNAGELFF
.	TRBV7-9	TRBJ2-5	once	TGTGCCAGCAGCTCACGTCACCGGGACCCAGAAAGAGAGACCCAGTACTTC	CASSSRHRDPERETQYF
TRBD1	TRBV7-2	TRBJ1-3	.	TGTGCCAGCAGCTTAGCCGCGACAGGGGCTGGAAACACCATATATTTT	CASSLAATGAGNTIYF
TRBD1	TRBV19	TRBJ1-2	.	TGTGCCACCATCGAGAAAGGAGGGGGCCCTGGCTACACCTTC	CATIEKGGGPGYTF
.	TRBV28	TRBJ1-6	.	TGTGCCAGCCTTGCGGGCCTTTACAATTCACCCCTCCACTTT	CASLAGLYNSPLHF
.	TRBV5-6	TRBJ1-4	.	TGTGCCAGCAGCATACAGTCAGCGGTGGAAAAACTGTTTTTT	CASSIQSAVEKLFF
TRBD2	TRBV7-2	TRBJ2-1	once	TGTGCCAGCAGCAAGGGGACTAGCGGGAGGGGGCCCTACAATGAGCAGTTCTTC	CASSKGTSGRGPYNEQFF
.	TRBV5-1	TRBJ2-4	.	TGCGCCAGCAGCCGTCTGGACAGTCCGGGGGCCAAAAACATTCAGTACTTC	CASSRLDSPGAKNIQYF
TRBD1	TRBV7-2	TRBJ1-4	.	TGTGCCAGCAGCTTAGAGTACAGGGACAGAAGAAAACTGTTTTTT	CASSLEYRDRRKLFF
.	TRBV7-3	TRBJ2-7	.	TGTGCCAGCAGCTTAAAAGGGGGGAGCTACGAGCAGTACTTC	CASSLKGGSYEQYF
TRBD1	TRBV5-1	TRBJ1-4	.	TGCGCCAGCAGACAAACAGGGGACGAAAAACTGTTTTTT	CASRQTGDEKLFF
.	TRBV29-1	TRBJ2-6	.	TGCAGCGTTGTATCTGGCTCTGGGGCCAACGTCCTGACTTTC	CSVVSGSGANVLTF
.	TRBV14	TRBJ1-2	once	TGTGCCAGCAGCCAAGCCGCCCGAGTCGACAGGTTCTATGGCTACACCTTC	CASSQAARVDRFYGYTF
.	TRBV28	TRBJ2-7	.	TGTGCCAGCAGTTTAAATCGGGCCTACGAGCAGTACTTC	CASSLNRAYEQYF
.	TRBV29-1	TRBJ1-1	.	TGCAGTGGGGGCTTGGGCACTGAAGCTTTCTTT	CSGGLGTEAFF